The next 23 T cell receptor beta chains were all read from a single sample in a study of OX40 agonist ivuxolimab in advanced cancers. Library method: the immunoSEQ multiplex PCR assay. Not all clones reach the TCRdb copy of this immuneACCESS table, which keeps in-frame sequences only. Checked studies attribute under half of the gap to unresolved V genes and leave the rest unexplained. The sample table shows under 80,000 clones, and about 86% are seen once. Nearly 8% of the sample lies in the top ten. Sequenced material: CD4+ or CD8+ T cells sorted from blood, taken in a trial of the OX40 agonist ivuxolimab. These receptors all stem from an adult with an advanced solid tumor such as melanoma, head and neck, liver or kidney cancer.

The rearrangement links TRBV6-1 to TRBJ1-5; D gene unclear. Germline CDR1 is MNHNS and CDR2 is SASEGT. This CDR3 is 12 amino acids long. V gave up 7 bases and J gave up 4 bases, with 8 bases separating them. The CDR3 DNA sequence: TGTGCCAGCAAAGTAGGAAATCAGCCCCAGCATTTT. It yields the protein CASKVGNQPQHF.

This chain uses TRBV15 with TRBJ2-1; D not resolved. Germline CDR1 reads LNHNV; CDR2 reads YYDKDF (reference sequence). CDR3 size: 12 residues. With 3 bases removed from V and 8 bases from J, the gap between germline ends came to 8 bases. The CDR3 DNA is TGTGCCACCAGCAGTACAGTCTATGAGCAGTTCTTC. This encodes CATSSTVYEQFF.

V is TRBV7-3 and J is TRBJ2-7, with no clear D. In germline, CDR1 is SGHTA, CDR2 FQGTGA. The CDR3 totals 14 residues. Trimming took off 5 bases at V and 2 bases at J, with 13 bases between the two ends. CDR3 nucleotide sequence: TGTGCCAGCAGCATTGCAACCGGCGCCTACGAGCAGTACTTC. This encodes CASSIATGAYEQYF.

CDR3 DNA: TGTGCCAGCAGTGTTACCTACCCAGATACGCAGTATTTT. This sequence encodes CASSVTYPDTQYF. The rearrangement uses TRBV6-4 and TRBJ2-3; no clear D. Germline-derived CDR1 and CDR2 are MRHNA and SNTAGT. The CDR3 runs to 13 residues. Trimming took off 4 bases at V and 4 bases at J, with 9 bases between the two ends.

This clone is a singleton in its sample. The V and J genes are TRBV5-1 and TRBJ2-7, with 7 bases aligning to TRBD1. Germline loops: CDR1 SGHRS, CDR2 YFSETQ. The junction had 9 bases not matched to a gene; V was cut back by 4 bases and J by 2 bases. The CDR3 contains 15 residues. CDR3 nucleotides: TGCGCCAGCAGCGGGGCGACAGGGTACCCCTACGAGCAGTACTTC. This gives the protein CASSGATGYPYEQYF.

This chain links TRBV28 with TRBJ2-2; D is tentatively TRBD1 or TRBD2 (5 bases each). V was clipped by 2 bases and J by 0 bases, with 10 bases between them. The CDR3 is 16 residues long. The germline gives CDR1 MDHEN, CDR2 SYDVKM. The CDR3 bases are TGTGCCAGCAGTTTAACGGGGCGGTCGAACACCGGGGAGCTGTTTTTT. This gives the protein CASSLTGRSNTGELFF.

The chain has TRBV27 and TRBJ2-7; TRBD2 is a possible D gene (6 bases). CDR3 length: 12 residues. V shed 10 bases and J shed 2 bases, with 12 bases lying between them. Germline V CDR1 and CDR2: MNHEY, SMNVEV (reference sequence). CDR3 loop: CATWGDPYEQYF. The CDR3 DNA reads as TGTGCCACCTGGGGGGATCCCTACGAGCAGTACTTC.

This clone came up once. This rearrangement joins TRBV6-5 to TRBJ1-2; possibly TRBD1 for D (5 bases). CDR3 length: 15 residues. Germline V lookup: CDR1 MNHEY, CDR2 SVGAGI. V shed 5 bases and J shed 0 bases, with 13 bases lying between them. The CDR3 spells CASSLERGSNYGYTF. CDR3 sequence (DNA): TGTGCCAGCAGTCTTGAGAGGGGTTCTAACTATGGCTACACCTTC.

This rearrangement joins TRBV11-2 to TRBJ2-2; a weak D match, TRBD2 (7 bases). Germline CDR1 and CDR2: SGHAT and FQNNGV. V lost 3 bases and J lost 6, with 14 bases in between. The CDR3 covers 15 residues. Here the CDR3 reads CASSFGGPGAGELFF. CDR3 bases: TGTGCCAGCAGCTTCGGGGGGCCGGGTGCCGGGGAGCTGTTTTTT.

The V and J genes are TRBV7-3 and TRBJ1-1; D perhaps matches TRBD1 (5 bases). The germline gives CDR1 SGHTA, CDR2 FQGTGA. V dropped 5 bases and J dropped 5 bases, with 18 bases sitting between them. This CDR3 is 15 amino acids long. The CDR3 DNA reads as TGTGCCAGCAGCCCGGGCGGGGTAGAGGGGACTGAAGCTTTCTTT. It is translated as CASSPGGVEGTEAFF.

V gene TRBV30 combines with J gene TRBJ1-1; D call uncertain. The CDR3 contains 12 residues. Trimming shortened V by 1 base and J by 4 bases, and 7 bases separated the two germline ends. The germline V gene encodes CDR1 GTSNPN and CDR2 SVGIG (reference sequence). CDR3 amino acids: CAWSGSGTEAFF. CDR3 bases: TGTGCCTGGAGTGGTTCAGGCACTGAAGCTTTCTTT.

The chain combines TRBV30 with TRBJ1-5; perhaps TRBD1 as D (6 bases). The germline gives CDR1 GTSNPN, CDR2 SVGIG (reference sequence). V dropped 2 bases and J dropped 0 bases, with 11 bases sitting between them. This CDR3 comprises 15 residues. The CDR3 spells CAWSYWDTSNQPQHF. Here the CDR3 DNA reads TGTGCCTGGAGTTATTGGGACACTAGCAATCAGCCCCAGCATTTT.

The gene calls are TRBV6-1 and TRBJ2-5; no clear D gene. Germline CDR1 MNHNS, CDR2 SASEGT. V dropped 5 bases and J dropped 4 bases, with 5 bases sitting between them. The CDR3 loop spans 11 amino acids. The CDR3 DNA reads as TGTGCCAGCAGTATATTAGAGACCCAGTACTTC. It translates to CASSILETQYF.

A remark on this clone: Other DNA sequences of this sample code for an identical CDR3. The chain is built from TRBV7-3 and TRBJ1-1; D is uncertain. Germline loops: CDR1 SGHTA, CDR2 FQGTGA. V was pared by 3 bases and J by 5 bases, with 10 bases between. This CDR3 is 13 amino acids long. CDR3 in amino acids: CASSLTRGTEAFF. CDR3 coding DNA: TGTGCCAGCAGCTTGACCCGAGGGACTGAAGCTTTCTTT.

V and J are TRBV5-1 and TRBJ2-5; a weak D match, TRBD1 (6 bases). Germline V CDR1 and CDR2: SGHRS, YFSETQ. V was shortened by 0 bases and J by 1 base, with 10 bases between the two germline ends. The CDR3 extends over 15 amino acids. The CDR3 DNA is TGCGCCAGCAGCTTGGGCAGGGGACCCCAAGAGACCCAGTACTTC. Translation: CASSLGRGPQETQYF.

This chain links TRBV29-1 with TRBJ2-1; D is tentatively TRBD1 or TRBD2 (6 bases each). The CDR3 runs to 13 residues. The germline V gene has CDR1 SQVTM and CDR2 ANQGSEA. The ends were cut back, 5 bases at V and 5 bases at J, with 13 bases in the middle. The CDR3 coding sequence is TGCAGCGTTTACGGGGGCTCTCACAATGAGCAGTTCTTC. Translating gives CSVYGGSHNEQFF.

The genes are TRBV2 and TRBJ2-1; D remains ambiguous. This CDR3 spans 14 amino acids. Germline CDR1 and CDR2: SNHLY and FYNNEI. Trimming stripped 2 bases from V and 4 bases from J, with 9 bases between. CDR3 amino acids: CASSERVTYNEQFF. For the CDR3, the DNA is TGTGCCAGCAGTGAAAGGGTCACTTACAATGAGCAGTTCTTC.

The gene calls are TRBV9 and TRBJ1-6; possibly TRBD1 for D (6 bases). V lost 1 base to trimming and J lost 7 bases, with 12 bases between them. Germline CDR1 SGDLS, CDR2 YYNGEE. CDR3 length: 15 residues. CDR3 nucleotides: TGTGCCAGCAGCGTATTGGACAGCGTGAATTCACCCCTCCACTTT. This translates into CASSVLDSVNSPLHF.

The chain joins TRBV7-3 to TRBJ2-1; 8 bases fit TRBD1. Germline V lookup: CDR1 SGHTA, CDR2 FQGTGA. CDR3 length: 17 residues. J was trimmed by 2 bases and V by 5 bases; bases with no gene match: 11. The CDR3 sequence: CASSPTGQGWPYNEQFF. The CDR3 nucleotides are TGTGCCAGCAGCCCAACCGGACAGGGATGGCCCTACAATGAGCAGTTCTTC.

The chain links TRBV7-4 to TRBJ2-7, with D hard to call. V lost 2 bases and J 3 bases, leaving 8 bases between the germline ends. The CDR3 covers 13 residues. Germline V gene data show CDR1 as SGHVT and CDR2 as SQSDAQ. In DNA, the CDR3 is TGTGCCAGCAGCTTATGCGTCAACTACGAGCAGTACTTC. Protein sequence: CASSLCVNYEQYF. The full variable domain, with the rest looked up from reference TRBV7-4 and TRBJ2-7, is GAGVSQSPRYKVAKRGRDVALRCDSISGHVTLYWYRQTLGQGSEVLTYSQSDAQRDKSGRPSGRFSAERPERSVSTLKIQRTEQGDSAVYLCASSLCVNYEQYFGPGTRLTVT.

The sample holds one count of this clone. The chain carries TRBV2 and TRBJ2-7; D remains unclear. Trimming removed 6 bases from V and 2 bases from J, with 14 bases in between. This CDR3 region has 14 residues. Germline CDR1 and CDR2: SNHLY and FYNNEI. Here the CDR3 DNA reads TGTGCCAGCAGACTCTTACAAGGCCCCTACGAGCAGTACTTC. Protein sequence: CASRLLQGPYEQYF.

The J gene is TRBJ2-7, the V gene TRBV18; TRBD2 aligns across 9 bases. The trim removed 1 base at V and 3 bases at J, leaving 1 base unmatched. The germline V gene has CDR1 KGHSH and CDR2 LQKENI. This CDR3 spans 14 amino acids. This chain's CDR3 is CASSPLAGVYEQYF. In nucleotides, the CDR3 is TGTGCCAGCTCACCACTAGCGGGAGTCTACGAGCAGTACTTC.

This chain joins TRBV10-3 and TRBJ1-2; D not certain. The CDR3 is 14 residues long. The germline V gene has CDR1 ENHRY and CDR2 SYGVKD. The ends were cut back, 7 bases at V and 1 base at J, with 13 bases in the middle. CDR3 protein: CAINGRQVNYGYTF. For the CDR3, the DNA is TGTGCCATCAACGGTCGGCAGGTTAACTATGGCTACACCTTC.